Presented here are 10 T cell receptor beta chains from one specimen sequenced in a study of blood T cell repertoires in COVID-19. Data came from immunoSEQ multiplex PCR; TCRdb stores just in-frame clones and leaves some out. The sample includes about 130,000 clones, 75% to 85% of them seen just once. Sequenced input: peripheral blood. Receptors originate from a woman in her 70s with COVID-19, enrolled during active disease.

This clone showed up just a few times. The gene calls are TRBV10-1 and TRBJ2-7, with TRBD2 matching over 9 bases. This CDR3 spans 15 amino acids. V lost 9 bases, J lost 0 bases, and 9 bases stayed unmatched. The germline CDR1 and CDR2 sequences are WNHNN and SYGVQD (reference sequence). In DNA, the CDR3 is TGCGCCAGTCCCCGGCGGGGGGGTATCTCCTACGAGCAGTACTTC. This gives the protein CASPRRGGISYEQYF.

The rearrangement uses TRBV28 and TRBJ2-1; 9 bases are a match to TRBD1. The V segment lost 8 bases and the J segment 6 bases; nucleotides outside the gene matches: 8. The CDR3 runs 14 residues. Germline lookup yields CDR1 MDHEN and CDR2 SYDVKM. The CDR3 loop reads CASYTGTGLNEQFF. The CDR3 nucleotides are TGTGCCAGCTATACCGGGACAGGGCTCAATGAGCAGTTCTTC.

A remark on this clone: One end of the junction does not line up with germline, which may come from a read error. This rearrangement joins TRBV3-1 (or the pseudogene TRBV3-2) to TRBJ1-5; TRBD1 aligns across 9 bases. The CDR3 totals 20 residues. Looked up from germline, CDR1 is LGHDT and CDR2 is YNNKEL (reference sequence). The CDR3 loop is CASSEDSGTGTIRGNQPQHF. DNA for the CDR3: TGTGCCAGCAGCGAAGACTCCGGGACAGGGACGATAAGGGGCAATCAGCCCCAGCATTTT.

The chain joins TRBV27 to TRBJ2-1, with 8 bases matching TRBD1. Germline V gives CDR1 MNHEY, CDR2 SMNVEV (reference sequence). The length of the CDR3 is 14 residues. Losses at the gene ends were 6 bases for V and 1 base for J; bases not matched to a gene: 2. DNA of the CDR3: TGTGCCAGCAGACAGGGGGGATCCTACAATGAGCAGTTCTTC. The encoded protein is CASRQGGSYNEQFF.

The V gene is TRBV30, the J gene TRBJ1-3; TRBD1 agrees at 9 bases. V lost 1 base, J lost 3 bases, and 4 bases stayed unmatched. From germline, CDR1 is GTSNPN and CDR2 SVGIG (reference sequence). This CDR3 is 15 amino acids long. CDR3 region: CAWSALTGGGNTIYF. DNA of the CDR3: TGTGCCTGGAGTGCCCTGACAGGGGGTGGAAACACCATATATTTT.

The CDR3 DNA is TGTGCCAGTACCACAACAGGGAACACTGAAGCTTTCTTT. Residues: CASTTTGNTEAFF. V is TRBV19 and J is TRBJ1-1, with D perhaps matching TRBD1 (5 bases). CDR3 length: 13 residues. Trimming cost V 7 bases and J 1 base, with 10 bases left between them. The germline CDR1 and CDR2 sequences are LNHDA and SQIVND (reference sequence).

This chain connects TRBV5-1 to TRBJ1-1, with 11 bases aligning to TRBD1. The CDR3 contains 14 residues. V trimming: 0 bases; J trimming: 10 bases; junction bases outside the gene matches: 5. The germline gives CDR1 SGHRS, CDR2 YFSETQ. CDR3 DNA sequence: TGCGCCAGCAGCTTGGAAGGACAGGGGGCAAGAGCTTTCTTT. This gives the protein CASSLEGQGARAFF.

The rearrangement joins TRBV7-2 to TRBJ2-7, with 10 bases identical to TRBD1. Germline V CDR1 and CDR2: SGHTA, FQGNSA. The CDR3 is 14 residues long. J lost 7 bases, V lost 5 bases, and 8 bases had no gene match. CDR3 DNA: TGTGCCAGCAGCCTAGGACAGGGGGTGAAAGAGCAGTACTTC. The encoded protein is CASSLGQGVKEQYF. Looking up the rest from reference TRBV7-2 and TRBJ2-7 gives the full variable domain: GAGVSQSPSNKVTEKGKDVELRCDPISGHTALYWYRQSLGQGLEFLIYFQGNSAPDKSGLPSDRFSAERTGGSVSTLTIQRTQQEDSAVYLCASSLGQGVKEQYFGPGTRLTVT.

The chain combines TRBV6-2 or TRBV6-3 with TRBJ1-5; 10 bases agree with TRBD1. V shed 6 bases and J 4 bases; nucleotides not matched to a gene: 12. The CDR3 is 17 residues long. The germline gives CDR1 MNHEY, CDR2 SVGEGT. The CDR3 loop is CASSSGPPDRGNQPQHF. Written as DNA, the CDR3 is TGTGCCAGCAGCTCAGGCCCTCCGGACAGGGGGAATCAGCCCCAGCATTTT.

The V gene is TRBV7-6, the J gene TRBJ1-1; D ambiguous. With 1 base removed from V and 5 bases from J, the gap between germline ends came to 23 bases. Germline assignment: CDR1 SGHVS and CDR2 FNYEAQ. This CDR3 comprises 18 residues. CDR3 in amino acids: CASSLETPNAGQKTEAFF. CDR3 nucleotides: TGTGCCAGCAGCTTAGAGACCCCAAATGCGGGTCAAAAGACTGAAGCTTTCTTT. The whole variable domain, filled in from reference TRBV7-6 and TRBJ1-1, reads GAGVSQSPRYKVTKRGQDVALRCDPISGHVSLYWYRQALGQGPEFLTYFNYEAQQDKSGLPNDRFSAERPEGSISTLTIQRTEQRDSAMYRCASSLETPNAGQKTEAFFGQGTRLTVV.